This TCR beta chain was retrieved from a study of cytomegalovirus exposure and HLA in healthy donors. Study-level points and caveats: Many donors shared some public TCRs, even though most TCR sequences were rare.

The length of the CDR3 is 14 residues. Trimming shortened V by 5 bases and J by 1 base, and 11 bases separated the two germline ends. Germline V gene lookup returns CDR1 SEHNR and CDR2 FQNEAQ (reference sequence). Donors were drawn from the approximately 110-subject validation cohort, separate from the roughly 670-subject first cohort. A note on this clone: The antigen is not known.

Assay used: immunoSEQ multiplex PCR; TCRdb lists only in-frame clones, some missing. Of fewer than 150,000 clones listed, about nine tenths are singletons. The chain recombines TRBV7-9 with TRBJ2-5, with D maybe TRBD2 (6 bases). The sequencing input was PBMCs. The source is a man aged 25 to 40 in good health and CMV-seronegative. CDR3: CASSPRDSQETQYF. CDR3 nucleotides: TGTGCCAGCAGCCCTCGGGACTCCCAAGAGACCCAGTACTTC. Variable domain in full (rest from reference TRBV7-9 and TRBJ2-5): DTGVSQNPRHKITKRGQNVTFRCDPISEHNRLYWYRQTLGQGPEFLTYFQNEAQLEKSRLLSDRFSAERPKGSFSTLEIQRTEQGDSAMYLCASSPRDSQETQYFGPGTRLLVL.